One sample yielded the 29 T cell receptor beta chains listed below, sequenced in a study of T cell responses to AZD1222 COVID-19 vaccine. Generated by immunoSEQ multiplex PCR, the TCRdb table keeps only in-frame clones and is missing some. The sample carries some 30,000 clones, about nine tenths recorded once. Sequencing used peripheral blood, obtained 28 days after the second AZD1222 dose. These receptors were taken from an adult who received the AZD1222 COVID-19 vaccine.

The CDR3 loop reads CASSPSPRSPYEQFF. The CDR3 DNA reads TGTGCCAGCAGCCCATCCCCACGGAGCCCCTATGAGCAGTTCTTC. The chain employs TRBV3-1 (or the pseudogene TRBV3-2) and TRBJ2-1; D not resolved. Germline CDR1 LGHDT, CDR2 YNNKEL (reference sequence). The length of the CDR3 is 15 residues. The V gene lost 4 bases and the J gene lost 8 bases, with 18 bases spanning the gap.

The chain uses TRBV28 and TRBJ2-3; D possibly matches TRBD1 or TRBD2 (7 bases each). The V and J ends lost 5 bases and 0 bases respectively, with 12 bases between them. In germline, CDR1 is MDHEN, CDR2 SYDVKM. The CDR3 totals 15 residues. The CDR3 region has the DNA TGTGCCAGCAGTGGGAGGGGGCTCAGCACAGATACGCAGTATTTT. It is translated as CASSGRGLSTDTQYF.

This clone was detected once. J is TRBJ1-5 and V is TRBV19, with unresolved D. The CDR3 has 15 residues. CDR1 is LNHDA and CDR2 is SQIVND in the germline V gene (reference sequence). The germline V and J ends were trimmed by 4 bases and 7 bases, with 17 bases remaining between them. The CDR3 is CASSTTFPEGQPQHF. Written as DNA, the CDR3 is TGTGCCAGTAGTACCACATTTCCGGAGGGACAGCCCCAGCATTTT.

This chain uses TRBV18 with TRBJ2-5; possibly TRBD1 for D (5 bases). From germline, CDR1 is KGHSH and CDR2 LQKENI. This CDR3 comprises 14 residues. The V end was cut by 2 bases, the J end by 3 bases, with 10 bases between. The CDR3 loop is CASSPSSREETQYF. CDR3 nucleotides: TGTGCCAGCTCACCAAGTAGCAGGGAAGAGACCCAGTACTTC.

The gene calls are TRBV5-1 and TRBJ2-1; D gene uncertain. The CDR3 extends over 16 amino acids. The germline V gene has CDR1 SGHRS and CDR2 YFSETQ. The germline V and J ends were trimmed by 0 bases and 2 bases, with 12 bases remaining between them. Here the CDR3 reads CASSLEAMMTYNEQFF. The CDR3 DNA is TGCGCCAGCAGCTTGGAAGCAATGATGACCTACAATGAGCAGTTCTTC. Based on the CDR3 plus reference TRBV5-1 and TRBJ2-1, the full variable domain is KAGVTQTPRYLIKTRGQQVTLSCSPISGHRSVSWYQQTPGQGLQFLFEYFSETQRNKGNFPGRFSGRQFSNSRSEMNVSTLELGDSALYLCASSLEAMMTYNEQFFGPGTRLTVL.

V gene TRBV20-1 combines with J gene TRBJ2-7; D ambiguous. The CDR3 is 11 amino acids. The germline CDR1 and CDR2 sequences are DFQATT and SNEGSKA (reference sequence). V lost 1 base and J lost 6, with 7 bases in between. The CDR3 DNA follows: TGCAGTGCTAGAGCAGGTCGCGAGCAGTACTTC. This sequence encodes CSARAGREQYF.

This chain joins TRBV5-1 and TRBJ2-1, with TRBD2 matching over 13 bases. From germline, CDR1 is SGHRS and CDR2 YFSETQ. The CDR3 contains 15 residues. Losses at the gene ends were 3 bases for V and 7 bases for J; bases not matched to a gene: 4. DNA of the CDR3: TGCGCCAGCAGCTGGACTAGCGGGGGTAGAAATGAGCAGTTCTTC. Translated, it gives CASSWTSGGRNEQFF.

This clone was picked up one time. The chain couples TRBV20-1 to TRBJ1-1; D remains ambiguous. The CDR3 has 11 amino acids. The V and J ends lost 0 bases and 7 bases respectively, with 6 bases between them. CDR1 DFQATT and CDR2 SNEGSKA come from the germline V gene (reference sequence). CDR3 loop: CSARDRGEAFF. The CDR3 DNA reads TGCAGTGCTAGAGATCGCGGTGAAGCTTTCTTT.

In nucleotides, the CDR3 is TGCGCCAGCAGCTTGAGCCCGTCGGGAGCGAACACTGAAGCTTTCTTT. Its protein product is CASSLSPSGANTEAFF. This chain links TRBV5-1 with TRBJ1-1; D is uncertain. Looked up from germline, CDR1 is SGHRS and CDR2 is YFSETQ. Trimming took off 1 base at V and 1 base at J, with 14 bases between the two ends. There are 16 residues in the CDR3.

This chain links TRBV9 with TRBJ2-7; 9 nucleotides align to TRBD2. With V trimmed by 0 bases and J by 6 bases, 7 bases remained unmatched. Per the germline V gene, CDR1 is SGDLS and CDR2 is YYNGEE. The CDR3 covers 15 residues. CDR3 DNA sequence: TGTGCCAGCAGCGTAGATAGAGCGGGAGGATCCGAGCAGTACTTC. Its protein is CASSVDRAGGSEQYF.

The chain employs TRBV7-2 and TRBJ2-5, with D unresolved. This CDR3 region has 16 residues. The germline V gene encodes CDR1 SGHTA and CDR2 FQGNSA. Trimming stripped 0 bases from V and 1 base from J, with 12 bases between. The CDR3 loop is CASSLARTDLQETQYF. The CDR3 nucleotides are TGTGCCAGCAGCTTAGCCCGGACGGACCTCCAAGAGACCCAGTACTTC. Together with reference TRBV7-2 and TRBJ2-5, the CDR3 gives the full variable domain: GAGVSQSPSNKVTEKGKDVELRCDPISGHTALYWYRQSLGQGLEFLIYFQGNSAPDKSGLPSDRFSAERTGGSVSTLTIQRTQQEDSAVYLCASSLARTDLQETQYFGPGTRLLVL.

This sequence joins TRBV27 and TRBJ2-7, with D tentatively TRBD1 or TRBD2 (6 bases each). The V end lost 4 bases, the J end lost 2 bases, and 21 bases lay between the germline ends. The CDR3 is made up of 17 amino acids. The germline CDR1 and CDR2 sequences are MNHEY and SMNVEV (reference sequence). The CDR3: CASSSFNRGRTTYEQYF. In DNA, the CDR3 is TGTGCCAGCAGTTCCTTTAATCGGGGGCGAACGACCTACGAGCAGTACTTC.

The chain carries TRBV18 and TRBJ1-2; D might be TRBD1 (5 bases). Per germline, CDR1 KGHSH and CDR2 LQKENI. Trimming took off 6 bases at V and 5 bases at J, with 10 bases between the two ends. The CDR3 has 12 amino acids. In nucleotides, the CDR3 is TGTGCCAGCTCCGGGACGGATTATGGCTACACCTTC. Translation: CASSGTDYGYTF.

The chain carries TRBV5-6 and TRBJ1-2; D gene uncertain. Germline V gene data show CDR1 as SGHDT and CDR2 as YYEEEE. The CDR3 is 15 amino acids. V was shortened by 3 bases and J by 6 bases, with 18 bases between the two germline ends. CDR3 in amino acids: CASSSGEKWYDGYTF. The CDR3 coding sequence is TGTGCCAGCAGCTCGGGAGAGAAGTGGTACGATGGCTACACCTTC.

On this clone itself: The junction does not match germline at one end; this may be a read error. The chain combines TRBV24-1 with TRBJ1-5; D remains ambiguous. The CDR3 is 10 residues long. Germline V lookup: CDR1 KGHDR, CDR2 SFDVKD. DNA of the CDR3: TGTGCCACTAGACCGGGTCCGATGGATTTT. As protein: CATRPGPMDF.

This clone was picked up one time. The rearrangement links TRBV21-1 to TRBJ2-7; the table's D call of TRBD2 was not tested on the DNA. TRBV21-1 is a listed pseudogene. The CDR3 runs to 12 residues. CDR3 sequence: CASSKRLREQYF. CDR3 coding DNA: TGTGCCAGCAGCAAAAGACTGAGGGAGCAGTACTTC.

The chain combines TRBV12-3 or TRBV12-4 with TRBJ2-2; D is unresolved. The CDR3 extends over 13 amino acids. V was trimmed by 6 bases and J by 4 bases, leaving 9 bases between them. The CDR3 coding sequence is TGTGCCAGCAGCCCACTTCTCACCGGGGAGCTGTTTTTT. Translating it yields CASSPLLTGELFF.

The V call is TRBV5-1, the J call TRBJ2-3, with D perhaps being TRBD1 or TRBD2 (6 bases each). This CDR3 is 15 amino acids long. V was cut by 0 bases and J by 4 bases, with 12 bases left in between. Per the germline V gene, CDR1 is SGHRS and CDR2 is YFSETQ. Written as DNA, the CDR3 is TGCGCCAGCAGCTTGGAGGGGGGAGGCCCAGATACGCAGTATTTT. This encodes CASSLEGGGPDTQYF.

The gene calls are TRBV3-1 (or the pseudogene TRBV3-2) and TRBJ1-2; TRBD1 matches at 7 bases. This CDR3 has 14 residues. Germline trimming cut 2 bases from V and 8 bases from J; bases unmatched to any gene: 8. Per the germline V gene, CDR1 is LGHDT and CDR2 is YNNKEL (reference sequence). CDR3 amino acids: CASSQHRQGNGYTF. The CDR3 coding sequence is TGTGCCAGCAGCCAACACCGACAGGGTAACGGCTACACCTTC.

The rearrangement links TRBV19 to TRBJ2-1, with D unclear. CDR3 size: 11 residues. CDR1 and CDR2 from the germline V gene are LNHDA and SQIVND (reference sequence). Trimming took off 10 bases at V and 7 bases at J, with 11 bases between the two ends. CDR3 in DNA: TGTGCCACCTCTATGGTAAATGAGCAGTTCTTC. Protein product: CATSMVNEQFF.

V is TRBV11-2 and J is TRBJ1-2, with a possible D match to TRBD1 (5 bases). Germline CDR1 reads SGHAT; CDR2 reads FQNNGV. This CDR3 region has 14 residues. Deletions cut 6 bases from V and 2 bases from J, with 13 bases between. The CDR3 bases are TGTGCCAGCAGTGCCGCTTGGGGGAACTATGGCTACACCTTC. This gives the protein CASSAAWGNYGYTF. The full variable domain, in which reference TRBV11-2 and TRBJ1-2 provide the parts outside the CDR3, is EAGVAQSPRYKIIEKRQSVAFWCNPISGHATLYWYQQILGQGPKLLIQFQNNGVVDDSQLPKDRFSAERLKGVDSTLKIQPAKLEDSAVYLCASSAAWGNYGYTFGSGTRLTVV.

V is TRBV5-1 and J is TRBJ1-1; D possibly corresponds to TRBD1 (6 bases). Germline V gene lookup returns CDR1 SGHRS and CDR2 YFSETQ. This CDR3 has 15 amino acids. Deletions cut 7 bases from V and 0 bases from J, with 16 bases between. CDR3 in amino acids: CASHRQEALNTEAFF. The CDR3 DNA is TGCGCCAGCCACCGACAGGAGGCTCTGAACACTGAAGCTTTCTTT.

The CDR3 nucleotides are TGTGCCAGCACCCGGACAGTAGTAGGTCAGCCCCAGCATTTT. Residues: CASTRTVVGQPQHF. The chain employs TRBV28 and TRBJ1-5, with D perhaps TRBD1 (6 bases). CDR3 length: 14 amino acids. CDR1 is MDHEN and CDR2 is SYDVKM in the germline V gene. The V end lost 7 bases, the J end lost 6 bases, and 16 bases lay between the germline ends.

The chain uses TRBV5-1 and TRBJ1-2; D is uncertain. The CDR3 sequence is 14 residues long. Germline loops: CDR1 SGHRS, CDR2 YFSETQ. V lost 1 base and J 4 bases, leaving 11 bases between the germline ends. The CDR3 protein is CASSLLEGSYGYTF. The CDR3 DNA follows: TGCGCCAGCAGCTTGCTAGAGGGTAGCTATGGCTACACCTTC.

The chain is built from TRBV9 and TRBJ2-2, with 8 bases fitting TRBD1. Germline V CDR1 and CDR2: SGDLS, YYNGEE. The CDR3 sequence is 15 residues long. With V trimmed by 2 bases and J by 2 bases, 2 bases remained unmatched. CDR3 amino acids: CASSVGTGNTGELFF. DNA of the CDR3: TGTGCCAGCAGCGTCGGGACAGGTAACACCGGGGAGCTGTTTTTT.

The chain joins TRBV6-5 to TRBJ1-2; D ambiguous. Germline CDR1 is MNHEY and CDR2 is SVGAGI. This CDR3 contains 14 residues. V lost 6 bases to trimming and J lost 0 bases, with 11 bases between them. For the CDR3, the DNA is TGTGCCAGCAGCCCGACCGAGCCTAACTATGGCTACACCTTC. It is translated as CASSPTEPNYGYTF.

The chain's CDR3 is CASSSGSTDTQYF. The CDR3, as DNA: TGTGCCAGCAGTAGTGGCAGCACAGATACGCAGTATTTT. V is TRBV6-5 and J is TRBJ2-3; D gene unclear. This CDR3 is built from 13 residues. Trimming stripped 5 bases from V and 0 bases from J, with 6 bases between. Per germline, CDR1 MNHEY and CDR2 SVGAGI.

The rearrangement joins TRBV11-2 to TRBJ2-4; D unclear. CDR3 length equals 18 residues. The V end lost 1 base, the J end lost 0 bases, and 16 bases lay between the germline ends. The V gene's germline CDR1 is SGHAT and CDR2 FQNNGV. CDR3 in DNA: TGTGCCAGCAGCTTAGGCAGAGTGGCGGAGCTAGCCAAAAACATTCAGTACTTC. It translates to CASSLGRVAELAKNIQYF.

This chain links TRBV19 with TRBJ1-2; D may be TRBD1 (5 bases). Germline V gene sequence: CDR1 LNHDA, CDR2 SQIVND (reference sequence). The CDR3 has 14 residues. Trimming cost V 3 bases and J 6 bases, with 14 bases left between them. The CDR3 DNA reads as TGTGCCAGTAGTATCCCTGGGACGTCGAATGGCTACACCTTC. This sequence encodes CASSIPGTSNGYTF.